This T cell receptor beta chain is drawn from a study of identifying expanded T cells in peripheral blood. Study-level points and caveats: Technical replicates showed around 1.2 changed clones; roughly two weeks 15 to 20; four weeks 19.

Collection occurred without any documented infections or immune events in donors. Looked up from germline, CDR1 is SEHNR and CDR2 is FQNEAQ (reference sequence). The CDR3 covers 16 residues. V lost 4 bases, J lost 1 base, and 16 bases lay in between. Notes on this clone: The antigen remains unidentified.

Some clones are missing from TCRdb's copy, which holds only in-frame ones; the method was immunoSEQ multiplex PCR. The data hold about 100,000 clones, with 88% observed a single time. This sequence originates from a person aged 18 to 75 in good health. Input material: blood. The rearrangement joins TRBV7-9 to TRBJ2-5; a possible D gene is TRBD1 (5 bases). DNA of the CDR3: TGTGCCAGCAGCTCTATAAGACAGAGACCCCAAGAGACCCAGTACTTC. It encodes CASSSIRQRPQETQYF.